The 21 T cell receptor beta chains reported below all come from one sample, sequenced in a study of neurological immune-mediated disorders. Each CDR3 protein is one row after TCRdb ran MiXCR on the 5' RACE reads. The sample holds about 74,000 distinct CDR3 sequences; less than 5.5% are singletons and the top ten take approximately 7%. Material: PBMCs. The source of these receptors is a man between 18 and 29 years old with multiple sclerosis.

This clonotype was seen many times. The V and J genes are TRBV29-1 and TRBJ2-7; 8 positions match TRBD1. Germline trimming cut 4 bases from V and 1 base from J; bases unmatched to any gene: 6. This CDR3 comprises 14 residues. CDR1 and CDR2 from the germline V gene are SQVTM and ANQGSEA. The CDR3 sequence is CSVGRQGQSYEQYF. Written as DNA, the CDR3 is TGCAGCGTTGGCCGACAGGGGCAATCCTACGAGCAGTACTTC.

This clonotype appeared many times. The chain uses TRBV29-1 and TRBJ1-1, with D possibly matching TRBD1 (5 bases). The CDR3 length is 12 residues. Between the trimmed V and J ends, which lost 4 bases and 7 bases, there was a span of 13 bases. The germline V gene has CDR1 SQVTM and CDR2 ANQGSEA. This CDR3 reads CSVAEGPREAFF. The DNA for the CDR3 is TGCAGCGTTGCCGAGGGACCCCGTGAAGCTTTCTTT.

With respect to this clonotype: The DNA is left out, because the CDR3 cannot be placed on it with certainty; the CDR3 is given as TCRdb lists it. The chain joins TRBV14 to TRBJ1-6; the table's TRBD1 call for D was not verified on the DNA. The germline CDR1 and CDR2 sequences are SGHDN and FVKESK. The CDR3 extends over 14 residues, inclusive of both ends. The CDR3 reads CASSQVGQGAPLNF.

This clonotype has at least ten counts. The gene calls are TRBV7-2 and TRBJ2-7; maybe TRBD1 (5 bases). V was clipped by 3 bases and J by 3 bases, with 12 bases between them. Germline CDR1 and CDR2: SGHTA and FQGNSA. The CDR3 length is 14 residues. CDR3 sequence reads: CASSFRVYDYEQYF. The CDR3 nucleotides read TGTGCCAGCAGCTTCAGGGTTTACGACTACGAGCAGTACTTC.

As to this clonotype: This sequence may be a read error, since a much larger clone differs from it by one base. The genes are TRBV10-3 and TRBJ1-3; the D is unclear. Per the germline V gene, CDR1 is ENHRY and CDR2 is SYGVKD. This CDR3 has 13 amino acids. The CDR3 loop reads CAISPSPGKTIYF. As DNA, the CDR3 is TGTGCCATCAGTCCCAGTCCTGGAAAAACCATATATTTT.

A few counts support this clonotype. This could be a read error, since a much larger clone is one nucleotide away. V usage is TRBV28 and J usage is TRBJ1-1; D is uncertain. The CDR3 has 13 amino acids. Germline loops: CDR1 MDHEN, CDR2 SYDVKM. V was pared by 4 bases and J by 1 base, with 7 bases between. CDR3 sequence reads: CASSSRTNTEAFF. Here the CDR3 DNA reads TGTGCCAGCAGTTCCCGAACGAACACTGAAGCTTTCTTT.

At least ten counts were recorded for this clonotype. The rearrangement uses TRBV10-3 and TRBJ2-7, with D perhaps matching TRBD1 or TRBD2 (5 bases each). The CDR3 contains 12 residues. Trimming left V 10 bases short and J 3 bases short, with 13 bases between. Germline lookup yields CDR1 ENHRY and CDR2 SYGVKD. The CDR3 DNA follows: TGTGCCAGTTCCGGGACGAACTACGAGCAGTACTTC. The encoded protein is CASSGTNYEQYF.

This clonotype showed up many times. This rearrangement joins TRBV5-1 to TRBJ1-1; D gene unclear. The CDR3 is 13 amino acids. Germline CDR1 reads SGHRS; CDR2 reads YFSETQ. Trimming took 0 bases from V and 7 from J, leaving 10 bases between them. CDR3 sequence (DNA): TGCGCCAGCAGCTTGGTAGGGCTCGGTGAAGCTTTCTTT. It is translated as CASSLVGLGEAFF.

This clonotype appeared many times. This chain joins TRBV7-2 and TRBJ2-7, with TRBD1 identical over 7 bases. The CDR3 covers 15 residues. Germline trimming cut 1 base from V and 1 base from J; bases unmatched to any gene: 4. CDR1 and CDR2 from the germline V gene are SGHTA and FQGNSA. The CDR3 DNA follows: TGTGCCAGCAGCTTAGTAGGGGGCGCTTCCTACGAGCAGTACTTC. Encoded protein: CASSLVGGASYEQYF.

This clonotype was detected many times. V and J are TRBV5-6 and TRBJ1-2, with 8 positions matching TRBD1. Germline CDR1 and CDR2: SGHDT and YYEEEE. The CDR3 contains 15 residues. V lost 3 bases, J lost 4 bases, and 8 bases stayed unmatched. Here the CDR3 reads CASSSLGQVPYGYTF. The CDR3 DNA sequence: TGTGCCAGCAGCTCACTGGGACAGGTTCCCTATGGCTACACCTTC. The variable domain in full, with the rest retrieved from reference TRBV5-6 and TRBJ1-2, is DAGVTQSPTHLIKTRGQQVTLRCSPKSGHDTVSWYQQALGQGPQFIFQYYEEEERQRGNFPDRFSGHQFPNYSSELNVNALLLGDSALYLCASSSLGQVPYGYTFGSGTRLTVV.

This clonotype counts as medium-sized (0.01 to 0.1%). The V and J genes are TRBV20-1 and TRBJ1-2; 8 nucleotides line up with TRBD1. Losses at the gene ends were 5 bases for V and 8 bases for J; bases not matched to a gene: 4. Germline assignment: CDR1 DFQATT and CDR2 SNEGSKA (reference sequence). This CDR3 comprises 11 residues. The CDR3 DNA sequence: TGCAGTGCTCTGGGACAGGAGGGCTACACCTTC. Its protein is CSALGQEGYTF.

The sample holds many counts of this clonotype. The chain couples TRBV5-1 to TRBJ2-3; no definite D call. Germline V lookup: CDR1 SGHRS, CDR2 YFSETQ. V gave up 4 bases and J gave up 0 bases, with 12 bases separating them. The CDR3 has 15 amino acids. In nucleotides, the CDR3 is TGCGCCAGCAGCCCCGATGGAGCTAGCACAGATACGCAGTATTTT. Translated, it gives CASSPDGASTDTQYF.

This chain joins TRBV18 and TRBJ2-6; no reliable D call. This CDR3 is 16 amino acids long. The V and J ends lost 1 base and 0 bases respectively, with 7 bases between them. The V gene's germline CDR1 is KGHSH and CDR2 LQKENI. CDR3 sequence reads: CASSPLKGSGANVLTF. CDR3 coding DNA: TGTGCCAGCTCACCACTAAAGGGCTCTGGGGCCAACGTCCTGACTTTC.

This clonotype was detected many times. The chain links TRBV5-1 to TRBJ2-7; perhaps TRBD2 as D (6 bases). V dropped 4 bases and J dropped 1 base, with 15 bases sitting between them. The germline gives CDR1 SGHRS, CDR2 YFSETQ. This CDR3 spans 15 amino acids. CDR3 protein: CASSPPASASYEQYF. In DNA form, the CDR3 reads TGCGCCAGCAGCCCCCCGGCTAGCGCTTCCTACGAGCAGTACTTC. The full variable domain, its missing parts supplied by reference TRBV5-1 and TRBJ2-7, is KAGVTQTPRYLIKTRGQQVTLSCSPISGHRSVSWYQQTPGQGLQFLFEYFSETQRNKGNFPGRFSGRQFSNSRSEMNVSTLELGDSALYLCASSPPASASYEQYFGPGTRLTVT.

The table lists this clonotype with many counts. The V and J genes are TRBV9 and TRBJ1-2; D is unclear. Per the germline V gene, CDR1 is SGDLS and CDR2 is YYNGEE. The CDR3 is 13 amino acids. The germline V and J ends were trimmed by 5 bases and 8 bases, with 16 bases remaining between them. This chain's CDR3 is CASSLYSVGGYTF. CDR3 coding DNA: TGTGCCAGCAGTTTGTATTCGGTGGGGGGCTACACCTTC.

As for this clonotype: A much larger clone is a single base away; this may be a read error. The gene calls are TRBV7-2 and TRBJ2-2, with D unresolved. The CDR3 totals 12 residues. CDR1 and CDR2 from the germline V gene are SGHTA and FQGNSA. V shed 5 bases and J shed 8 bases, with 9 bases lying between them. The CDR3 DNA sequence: TGTGCCAGCAGCACTCGTTTAGGGGAGCTGTTTTTT. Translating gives CASSTRLGELFF.

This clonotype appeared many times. The CDR3 spells CAWSVTADYNEQFF. The CDR3 nucleotides read TGTGCCTGGAGTGTTACGGCAGACTACAATGAGCAGTTCTTC. This chain uses TRBV30 with TRBJ2-1, with D uncertain. Germline-derived CDR1 and CDR2 are GTSNPN and SVGIG (reference sequence). CDR3 length equals 14 residues. V shed 0 bases and J shed 3 bases, with 9 bases lying between them.

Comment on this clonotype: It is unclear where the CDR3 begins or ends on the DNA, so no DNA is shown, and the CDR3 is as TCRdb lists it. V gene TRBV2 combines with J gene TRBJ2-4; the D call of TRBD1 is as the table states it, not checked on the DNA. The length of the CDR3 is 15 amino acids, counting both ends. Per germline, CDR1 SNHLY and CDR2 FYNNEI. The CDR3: CASILDRGFSNIQYF.

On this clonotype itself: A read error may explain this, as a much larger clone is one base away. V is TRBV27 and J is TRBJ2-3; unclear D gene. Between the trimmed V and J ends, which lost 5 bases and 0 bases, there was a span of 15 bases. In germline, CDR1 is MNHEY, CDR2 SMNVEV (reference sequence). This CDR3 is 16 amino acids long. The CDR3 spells CASSPRRSTSTDTQYF. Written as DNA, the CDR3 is TGTGCCAGCAGTCCCCGTCGCAGCACTAGCACAGATACGCAGTATTTT.

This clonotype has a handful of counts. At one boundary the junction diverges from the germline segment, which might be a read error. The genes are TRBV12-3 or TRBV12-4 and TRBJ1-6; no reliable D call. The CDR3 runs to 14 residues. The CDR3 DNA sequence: TGTGCCAGCAGATGGGGTGCGCCTAATTCACCCCTCAACTTT. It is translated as CASRWGAPNSPLNF.

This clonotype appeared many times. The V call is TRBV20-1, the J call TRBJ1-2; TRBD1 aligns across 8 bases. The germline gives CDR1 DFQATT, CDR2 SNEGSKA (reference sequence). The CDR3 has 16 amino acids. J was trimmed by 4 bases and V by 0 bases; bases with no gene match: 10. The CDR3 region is CSARDLGQGAIYGYTF. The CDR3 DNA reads TGCAGTGCTAGAGATCTCGGGCAGGGGGCTATCTATGGCTACACCTTC.